The 11 T cell receptor beta chains in this list originate from one sample, sequenced in a study of shared clonotypes between healthy human individuals. Naive CD8 cells comprised CD45RO-negative, CCR7-positively selected cells, excluding terminally differentiated effector memory CD45RA+ cells. Method: immunoSEQ multiplex PCR; TCRdb's copy keeps in-frame clones and lacks some. The data show more than 550,000 clones, with about 90% seen just once and about 24% held by the top ten. The sample consisted of naive CD8+ T cells sorted from blood. Every receptor here comes from a man between 25 and 39 years old in good health.

This chain links TRBV10-1 with TRBJ2-1; 8 positions agree with TRBD1. This CDR3 comprises 14 residues. V gave up 6 bases and J gave up 7 bases; unmatched junction bases: 8. From germline, CDR1 is WNHNN and CDR2 SYGVQD (reference sequence). CDR3 loop: CASRRTGLRNEQFF. The CDR3 nucleotides are TGCGCCAGCAGGAGGACAGGGTTGCGGAATGAGCAGTTCTTC.

The V and J genes are TRBV7-8 and TRBJ2-5; 7 nucleotides match TRBD2. CDR1 and CDR2 (germline): SGHVS, FQNEAQ. Trimming removed 0 bases from V and 1 base from J; junction bases left unmatched: 11. This CDR3 comprises 18 residues. The CDR3: CASSLAFVAGDTQETQYF. The CDR3 coding sequence is TGTGCCAGCAGCTTAGCGTTCGTGGCGGGAGATACCCAAGAGACCCAGTACTTC.

A word on this clone: This CDR3 is also generated by other DNA sequences in the sample. The V gene is TRBV27, the J gene TRBJ2-1; no firm D call. In germline, CDR1 is MNHEY, CDR2 SMNVEV (reference sequence). Between the trimmed V and J ends, which lost 2 bases and 4 bases, there was a span of 3 bases. The CDR3 totals 12 residues. CDR3 amino acids: CASSLGYNEQFF. The CDR3 coding sequence is TGTGCCAGCAGTTTAGGATACAATGAGCAGTTCTTC.

As regards this clone: Different DNA sequences within this sample yield the same CDR3. Here the CDR3 reads CASSLGGNTEAFF. CDR3 in DNA: TGTGCCAGCAGTTTAGGGGGGAACACTGAAGCTTTCTTT. This chain links TRBV27 with TRBJ1-1, with TRBD1 as a possible D gene (5 bases). This CDR3 is built from 13 residues. Trimming left V 2 bases short and J 1 base short, with 5 bases between. Germline V gene data show CDR1 as MNHEY and CDR2 as SMNVEV (reference sequence).

The V gene is TRBV25-1, the J gene TRBJ1-1; D unresolved. Germline V gene data show CDR1 as MGHDK and CDR2 as SYGVNS. The CDR3 runs to 12 residues. V was clipped by 4 bases and J by 0 bases, with 3 bases between them. CDR3 residues: CASSAVNTEAFF. In DNA, the CDR3 is TGTGCCAGCAGTGCTGTGAACACTGAAGCTTTCTTT. The variable domain in full, with the rest retrieved from reference TRBV25-1 and TRBJ1-1, is EADIYQTPRYLVIGTGKKITLECSQTMGHDKMYWYQQDPGMELHLIHYSYGVNSTEKGDLSSESTVSRIRTEHFPLTLESARPSHTSQYLCASSAVNTEAFFGQGTRLTVV.

V usage is TRBV28 and J usage is TRBJ2-5; 15 bases are shared with TRBD2. CDR1 and CDR2 from the germline V gene are MDHEN and SYDVKM. There are 15 residues in the CDR3. J lost 5 bases, V lost 2 bases, and 0 bases had no gene match. This CDR3 is CASSLGTSGRETQYF. CDR3 nucleotide sequence: TGTGCCAGCAGTTTAGGGACTAGCGGGAGGGAGACCCAGTACTTC.

Remarks on this clone: Relative to the germline gene, one junction end is altered; a read error may explain this. The chain is built from TRBV5-1 and TRBJ2-2, with D perhaps TRBD2 (5 bases). This CDR3 comprises 16 residues. Germline V lookup: CDR1 SGHRS, CDR2 YFSETQ. Here the CDR3 reads CASSLVVSGNTGELVF. The CDR3 coding sequence is TGCGCCAGCAGCTTGGTCGTTTCCGGAAACACCGGGGAGCTGGTTTTT.

The chain recombines TRBV13 with TRBJ2-3; no definite D call. Trimming left V 0 bases short and J 2 bases short, with 6 bases between. The CDR3 sequence is 14 residues long. From germline, CDR1 is PRHDT and CDR2 FYEKMQ (reference sequence). CDR3: CASSLGLTTDTQYF. Written as DNA, the CDR3 is TGTGCCAGCAGCTTAGGACTTACCACAGATACGCAGTATTTT. Full variable domain (remainder filled in from reference TRBV13 and TRBJ2-3): AAGVIQSPRHLIKEKRETATLKCYPIPRHDTVYWYQQGPGQDPQFLISFYEKMQSDKGSIPDRFSAQQFSDYHSELNMSSLELGDSALYFCASSLGLTTDTQYFGPGTRLTVL.

The chain employs TRBV7-9 and TRBJ2-2; TRBD2 matches 7 bases. V lost 4 bases to trimming and J lost 2 bases; unmatched junction nucleotides: 13. CDR3 size: 18 residues. Per the germline V gene, CDR1 is SEHNR and CDR2 is FQNEAQ (reference sequence). The CDR3, as DNA: TGTGCCAGCAGCTCGCGGACTAGTTCCCCTCCAAACACCGGGGAGCTGTTTTTT. Protein: CASSSRTSSPPNTGELFF.

The chain is built from TRBV19 and TRBJ2-7, with a tentative D call TRBD1 (6 bases). V was trimmed by 3 bases and J by 3 bases, leaving 12 bases between them. The CDR3 is made up of 14 amino acids. The germline CDR1 and CDR2 sequences are LNHDA and SQIVND (reference sequence). This CDR3 is CASSIADSSYEQYF. CDR3 bases: TGTGCCAGTAGTATTGCGGACAGTAGCTACGAGCAGTACTTC.

The rearrangement uses TRBV7-3 and TRBJ2-7; tentative D call: TRBD2 (5 bases). Germline V CDR1 and CDR2: SGHTA, FQGTGA. V was clipped by 1 base and J by 5 bases, with 12 bases between them. The CDR3 sequence is 14 residues long. This CDR3 is CASSLRGLSNEQYF. CDR3 sequence (DNA): TGTGCCAGCAGCTTAAGAGGACTCAGCAACGAGCAGTACTTC.